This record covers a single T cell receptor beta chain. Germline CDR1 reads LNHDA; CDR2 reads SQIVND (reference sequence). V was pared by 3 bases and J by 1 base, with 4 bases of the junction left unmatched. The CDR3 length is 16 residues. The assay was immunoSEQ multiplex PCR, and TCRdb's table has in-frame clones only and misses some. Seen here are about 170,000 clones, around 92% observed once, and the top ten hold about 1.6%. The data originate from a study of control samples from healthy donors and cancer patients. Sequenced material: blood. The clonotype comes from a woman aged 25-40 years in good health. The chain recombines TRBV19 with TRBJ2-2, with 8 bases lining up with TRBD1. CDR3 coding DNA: TGTGCCAGTAGTATCTCCGACAGGGGGAACACCGGGGAGCTGTTTTTT. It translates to CASSISDRGNTGELFF.